The rows below give T cell receptor beta chains drawn from one sample of a study of T-cell memory formation after mild COVID-19. MiXCR, run by TCRdb on the 5' RACE reads, gives a single entry per CDR3 protein. Among 58,000 or so distinct CDR3 sequences listed, about a quarter were seen once. Sequenced: PBMCs or a T cell subset sorted from them (not recorded which). These receptors were obtained from a young man who had mild COVID-19 (a few samples of this study predate the infection). Cell type and time point are not known. CDR3s include the opening cysteine and the closing phenylalanine or tryptophan.

j_call,v_call,cdr3_aa
TRBJ1-5,TRBV27,CASSFEGAQPQHF
TRBJ2-5,TRBV3-1,CASSPSLAGLQETQYF
TRBJ2-3,TRBV7-9,CASSPLGRGGRDTQYF
TRBJ1-4,TRBV27,CASSFFRTNEKLFF
TRBJ2-3,TRBV5-1,CASRSRPTGTETSTDTQYF
TRBJ2-3,TRBV29-1,CSVDGLAGGPGTDTQYF
TRBJ2-5,TRBV29-1,CSSTGTSGGVWEETQYF
TRBJ2-3,TRBV6-5,CASSPATGGHRTDTQYF
TRBJ1-1,TRBV12-3/TRBV12-4,CASGTSGTNTEAFF
TRBJ2-3,TRBV6-6,CATTGDDVSDTQYF
TRBJ2-7,TRBV4-3,CASSKLQGGNEQYF
TRBJ2-3,TRBV6-2/TRBV6-3,CASSTTSGGDTQYF
TRBJ1-2,TRBV6-5,CASSSRGTGGWTGYTF
TRBJ2-2,TRBV12-3/TRBV12-4,CASISAGANTGELFF
TRBJ1-4,TRBV6-6,CASSYLSARTNYEKLFF
TRBJ2-5,TRBV20-1,CSVLHPDLVQETQYF
TRBJ2-5,TRBV7-9,CASSGQIEETQYF
TRBJ2-1,TRBV19,CASSSGQPNNEQFF
TRBJ2-7,TRBV11-2,CASSHSTGDYEQYF
TRBJ1-2,TRBV7-9,CASSSSRTGQSGYTF
TRBJ2-7,TRBV4-3,CASSQDGQIYEQYF
TRBJ1-5,TRBV4-1,CASSQEPGANQPQHF